The clone carrying this TCR beta chain was seen a single time. Antigen unknown. Other nucleotide sequences in the sample specify the same CDR3. These data are taken from a study of shared clonotypes between healthy human individuals. Overall study findings and caveats: An anticipated effect of sequencing depth on clonotype sharing among donors was recognized.

Profiling relied on immunoSEQ multiplex PCR, and the TCRdb table lists in-frame clones only, not all of them. The table records under 2,000,000 clones, just under 95% of them present only once. Selected positively for CCR7 and CD45RO-negative, naive CD8 cells excluded terminally differentiated effector memory CD45RA+ cells. This CDR3 region has 13 residues. With 1 base removed from V and 0 bases from J, the gap between germline ends came to 4 bases. Germline V gives CDR1 MGHRA, CDR2 YSYEKL. The sample taken for sequencing was naive CD8+ T cells sorted from blood. This receptor was obtained from a man aged 18 to 30 in good health. The genes are TRBV4-1 and TRBJ2-7; no reliable D call. The CDR3 loop reads CASSQVSSYEQYF. Written as DNA, the CDR3 is TGCGCCAGCAGCCAAGTGTCCTCCTACGAGCAGTACTTC.